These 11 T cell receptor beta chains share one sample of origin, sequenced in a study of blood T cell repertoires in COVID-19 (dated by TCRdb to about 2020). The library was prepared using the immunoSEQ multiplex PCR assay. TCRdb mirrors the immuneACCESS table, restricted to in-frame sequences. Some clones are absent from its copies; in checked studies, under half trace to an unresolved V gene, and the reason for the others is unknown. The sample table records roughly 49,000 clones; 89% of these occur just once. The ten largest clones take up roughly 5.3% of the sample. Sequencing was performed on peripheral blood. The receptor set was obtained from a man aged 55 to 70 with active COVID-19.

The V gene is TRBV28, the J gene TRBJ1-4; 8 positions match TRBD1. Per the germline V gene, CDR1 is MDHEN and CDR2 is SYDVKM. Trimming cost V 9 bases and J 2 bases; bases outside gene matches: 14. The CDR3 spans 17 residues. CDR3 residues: CASSGLTGEVTNEKLFF. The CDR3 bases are TGTGCCAGTTCAGGTCTGACAGGGGAGGTTACTAATGAAAAACTGTTTTTT. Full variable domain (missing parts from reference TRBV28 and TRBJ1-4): DVKVTQSSRYLVKRTGEKVFLECVQDMDHENMFWYRQDPGLGLRLIYFSYDVKMKEKGDIPEGYSVSREKKERFSLILESASTNQTSMYLCASSGLTGEVTNEKLFFGSGTQLSVL.

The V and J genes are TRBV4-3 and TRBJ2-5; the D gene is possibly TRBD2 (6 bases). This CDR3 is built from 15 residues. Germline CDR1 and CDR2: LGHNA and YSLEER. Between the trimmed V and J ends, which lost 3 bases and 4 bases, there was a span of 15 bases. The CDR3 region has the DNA TGCGCCAGCAGCCAGGCCGCGACTAGTGGAGAGACCCAGTACTTC. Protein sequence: CASSQAATSGETQYF.

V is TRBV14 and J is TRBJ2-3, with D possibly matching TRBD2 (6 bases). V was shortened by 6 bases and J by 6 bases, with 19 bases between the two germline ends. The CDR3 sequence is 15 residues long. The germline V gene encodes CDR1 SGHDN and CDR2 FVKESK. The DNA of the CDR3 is TGTGCCAGCAGTTCTACGGGAGAGGTCCCGGATACGCAGTATTTT. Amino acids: CASSSTGEVPDTQYF.

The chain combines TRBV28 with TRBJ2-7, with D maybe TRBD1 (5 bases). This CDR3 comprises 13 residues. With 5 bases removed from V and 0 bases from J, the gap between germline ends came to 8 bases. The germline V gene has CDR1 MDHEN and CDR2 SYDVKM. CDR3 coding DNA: TGTGCCAGCAGTCGACAGCACTCCTACGAGCAGTACTTC. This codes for CASSRQHSYEQYF.

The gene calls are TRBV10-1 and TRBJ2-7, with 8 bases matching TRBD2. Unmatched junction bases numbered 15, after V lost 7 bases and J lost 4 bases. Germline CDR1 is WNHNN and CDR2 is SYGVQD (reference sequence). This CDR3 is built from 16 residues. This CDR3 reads CASKAKLGGLEYEQYF. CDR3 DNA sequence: TGCGCCAGCAAGGCCAAACTTGGGGGACTAGAGTACGAGCAGTACTTC.

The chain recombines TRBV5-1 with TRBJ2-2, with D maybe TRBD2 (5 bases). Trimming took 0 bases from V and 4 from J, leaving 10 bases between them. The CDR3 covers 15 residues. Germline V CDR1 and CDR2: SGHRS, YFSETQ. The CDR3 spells CASSLVRAGTGELFF. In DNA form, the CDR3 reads TGCGCCAGCAGCTTGGTCCGGGCGGGCACCGGGGAGCTGTTTTTT.

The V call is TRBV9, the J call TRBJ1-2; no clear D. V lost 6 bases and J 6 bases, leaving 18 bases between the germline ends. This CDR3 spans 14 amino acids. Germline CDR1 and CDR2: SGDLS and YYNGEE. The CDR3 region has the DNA TGTGCCAGCACCAAGAGTGTAGGGAGAAATGGCTACACCTTC. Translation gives CASTKSVGRNGYTF.

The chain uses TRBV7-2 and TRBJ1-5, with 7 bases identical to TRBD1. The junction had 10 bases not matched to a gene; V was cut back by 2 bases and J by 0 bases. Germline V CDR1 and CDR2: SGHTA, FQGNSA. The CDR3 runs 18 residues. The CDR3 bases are TGTGCCAGCAGCTTAATATCAGGGGGTCGATATAGCAATCAGCCCCAGCATTTT. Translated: CASSLISGGRYSNQPQHF.

CDR3 amino acids: CASSPRLGDQGEQFF. In nucleotides, the CDR3 is TGTGCCAGCTCACCACGGCTAGGGGATCAGGGTGAGCAGTTCTTC. The chain employs TRBV18 and TRBJ2-1; D may be TRBD1 (5 bases). The CDR3 totals 15 residues. V gave up 1 base and J gave up 9 bases, with 16 bases separating them. Germline CDR1 is KGHSH and CDR2 is LQKENI.

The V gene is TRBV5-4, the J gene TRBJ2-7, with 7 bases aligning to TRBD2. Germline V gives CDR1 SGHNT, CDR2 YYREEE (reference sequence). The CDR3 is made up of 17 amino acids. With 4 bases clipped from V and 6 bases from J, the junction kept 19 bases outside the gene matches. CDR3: CASSPGGGEIPPGEQYF. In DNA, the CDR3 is TGTGCCAGCAGCCCCGGCGGGGGTGAGATTCCACCGGGCGAGCAGTACTTC.

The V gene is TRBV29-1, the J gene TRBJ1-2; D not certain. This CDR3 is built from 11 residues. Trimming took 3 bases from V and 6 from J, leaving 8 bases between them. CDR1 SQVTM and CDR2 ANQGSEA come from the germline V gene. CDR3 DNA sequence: TGCAGCGTTGACCCAAGCGATGGCTACACCTTC. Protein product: CSVDPSDGYTF.